This is a list of T cell receptor beta chains from one sample in a study of cytotoxic CD8 clonotypes in ibrutinib-treated CLL. The method was immunoSEQ multiplex PCR; TCRdb's version includes in-frame clones alone and lacks a portion of them. The sample holds tens of thousands of clones; 53% are singletons and the top ten take about 30%. The sequenced sample was PBMCs, obtained after 12 months of ibrutinib treatment. Every receptor here comes from a human donor with chronic lymphocytic leukemia. The CDR3 runs from the conserved cysteine through the conserved F or W. Each record gives: D gene, J gene, V gene, CDR3 length, clone size, CDR3 protein, CDR3 DNA. The D gene is left open where the match is weak. Clone size is shown for a subset of rows, as once, few, many or a class of expanded clone.

TRBD1,TRBJ2-3,TRBV7-3,14,.,CASSGTGNADTQYF,TGTGCCAGCAGCGGGACAGGGAACGCAGATACGCAGTATTTT
.,TRBJ1-1,TRBV11-3,13,few,CASSLEQNTEAFF,TGTGCCAGCAGCTTAGAACAAAACACTGAAGCTTTCTTT
TRBD1,TRBJ1-1,TRBV10-3,15,few,CAISVPGQGTTEAFF,TGTGCCATCAGTGTACCGGGACAGGGGACCACTGAAGCTTTCTTT
TRBD2,TRBJ2-7,TRBV30,13,.,CAWKGLAGDEQYF,TGTGCCTGGAAGGGACTAGCGGGAGACGAGCAGTACTTC
.,TRBJ1-1,TRBV5-6,14,.,CASTMGRVNTEAFF,TGTGCCAGCACCATGGGACGGGTGAACACTGAAGCTTTCTTT
.,TRBJ2-1,TRBV18,12,.,CASSPGYNEQFF,TGTGCCAGCTCACCAGGCTACAATGAGCAGTTCTTC
TRBD1,TRBJ2-7,TRBV29-1,13,.,CSVDGDSWHEQYF,TGCAGCGTTGACGGGGACAGTTGGCACGAGCAGTACTTC
.,TRBJ1-1,TRBV5-1,13,few,CASSLRLNTEAFF,TGCGCCAGCAGCTTGAGGTTGAACACTGAAGCTTTCTTT
.,TRBJ1-2,TRBV4-2,13,few,CASSQVEGDGYTF,TGTGCCAGCAGCCAAGTGGAGGGAGATGGCTACACCTTC
.,TRBJ2-7,TRBV5-1,17,.,CASSLRGTEGHHYEQYF,TGCGCCAGCAGCTTGAGAGGAACAGAGGGACACCACTACGAGCAGTACTTC
TRBD1,TRBJ2-7,TRBV6-1,14,many,CASSPGQGRDEQYF,TGTGCCAGCAGTCCAGGACAGGGACGGGACGAGCAGTACTTC
TRBD1,TRBJ1-2,TRBV7-2,12,few,CASNRQGNGYTF,TGTGCCAGCAACCGACAGGGGAATGGCTACACCTTC
.,TRBJ2-3,TRBV15,16,.,CATSRVRGSGTDTQYF,TGTGCCACCAGCAGAGTACGGGGATCAGGCACAGATACGCAGTATTTT
.,TRBJ2-3,TRBV5-1,16,.,CASSLAGADQQDTQYF,TGCGCCAGCAGCTTGGCGGGAGCGGACCAGCAGGATACGCAGTATTTT
TRBD2,TRBJ2-1,TRBV19,16,.,CASSIDSGLNFDEQFF,TGTGCCAGTAGTATAGATAGCGGGCTTAACTTCGATGAGCAGTTCTTC
.,TRBJ1-1,TRBV11-3,13,.,CASSVLMNTEAFF,TGTGCCAGCAGCGTCCTCATGAACACTGAAGCTTTCTTT
TRBD1,TRBJ1-3,TRBV30,13,few,CAWTGGFGNTIYF,TGTGCCTGGACAGGGGGCTTTGGAAACACCATATATTTT
TRBD1,TRBJ1-2,TRBV15,13,few,CATSDREFDGYTF,TGTGCCACTTCGGACAGGGAGTTCGATGGCTACACCTTC
.,TRBJ1-3,TRBV4-1,15,few,CASSQGLSSGNTIYF,TGCGCCAGCAGCCAGGGACTTAGCTCTGGAAACACCATATATTTT
TRBD1,TRBJ1-5,TRBV19,16,.,CASSSPGQGFNQPQHF,TGTGCCAGTAGTAGCCCGGGACAGGGTTTCAATCAGCCCCAGCATTTT
.,TRBJ2-1,TRBV7-9,15,.,CASSLVSGIMGEQFF,TGTGCCAGCAGCTTAGTTAGCGGAATCATGGGTGAGCAGTTCTTC
.,TRBJ2-3,TRBV7-9,12,.,CASSSATDTQYF,TGTGCCAGCAGCTCAGCCACAGATACGCAGTATTTT
TRBD2,TRBJ2-1,TRBV15,18,few,CATSRGSREGRAYNEQFF,TGTGCCACCAGCAGAGGGTCCCGGGAGGGCCGAGCCTACAATGAGCAGTTCTTC
.,TRBJ1-4,TRBV6-1,15,many,CASSELEGANEKLFF,TGTGCCAGCAGTGAACTGGAAGGAGCCAATGAAAAACTGTTTTTT
.,TRBJ1-1,TRBV25-1,13,few,CASSPRQNTEAFF,TGTGCCAGCAGTCCCAGGCAGAACACTGAAGCTTTCTTT
.,TRBJ2-5,TRBV5-1,15,.,CASSLPGPRGETQYF,TGCGCCAGCAGCCTCCCGGGCCCGAGGGGAGAGACCCAGTACTTC
.,TRBJ1-1,TRBV18,15,few,CASSPPGLTNTEAFF,TGTGCCAGCTCACCGCCGGGACTCACGAACACTGAAGCTTTCTTT
.,TRBJ2-2,TRBV11-2,12,.,CASSAPTGELFF,TGTGCCAGCAGCGCACCGACCGGGGAGCTGTTTTTT
TRBD1,TRBJ1-1,TRBV9,14,once,CASSVQGENTEAFF,TGTGCCAGCAGCGTACAGGGGGAGAACACTGAAGCTTTCTTT
.,TRBJ1-6,TRBV5-1,13,.,CASSEGDGSPLHF,TGCGCCAGCAGCGAGGGAGATGGATCACCCCTCCACTTT
TRBD2,TRBJ2-7,TRBV15,18,once,CATSSRFGTSGRMYEQYF,TGTGCCACCAGCAGCCGGTTTGGGACTAGCGGGAGAATGTACGAGCAGTACTTC
TRBD1,TRBJ2-7,TRBV29-1,14,.,CSVVPGQEAVGQYF,TGCAGCGTAGTCCCGGGACAGGAAGCTGTTGGGCAGTACTTC
.,TRBJ2-5,TRBV11-2,14,few,CASSLSETQETQYF,TGTGCCAGCAGCCTATCCGAGACACAAGAGACCCAGTACTTC
TRBD2,TRBJ2-1,TRBV18,15,.,CASLRTSGSFEEQFF,TGTGCCAGCTTACGGACTAGCGGGAGCTTCGAGGAGCAGTTCTTC
TRBD1,TRBJ1-5,TRBV28,14,.,CASSLQGIYQPQHF,TGTGCCAGCAGCCTACAGGGGATTTATCAGCCCCAGCATTTT
.,TRBJ1-2,TRBV30,11,few,CAWSVLGPGTF,TGTGCCTGGAGTGTATTAGGGCCCGGCACCTTC
.,TRBJ1-2,TRBV11-2,13,.,CASSLGRGYGYTF,TGTGCCAGCAGCTTAGGGAGAGGCTATGGCTACACCTTC
.,TRBJ2-5,TRBV7-2,16,.,CASSLSRAEHQETQYF,TGTGCCAGCAGCCTTAGTAGGGCGGAGCATCAAGAGACCCAGTACTTC
TRBD1,TRBJ2-5,TRBV7-7,15,few,CASSLGTGRSETQYF,TGTGCTAGCAGCTTAGGGACAGGGCGTTCGGAGACCCAGTACTTC
TRBD2,TRBJ2-7,TRBV7-2,16,.,CASSPAIAGGSYEQYF,TGTGCCAGCAGCCCAGCTATAGCGGGGGGCTCCTACGAGCAGTACTTC
.,TRBJ1-2,TRBV28,13,.,CASSPPRAYGYTF,TGTGCCAGCAGCCCCCCCAGGGCTTATGGCTACACCTTC
.,TRBJ2-3,TRBV7-9,12,.,CASSPLQDTQYF,TGTGCCAGCAGCCCGCTGCAAGATACGCAGTATTTT
TRBD1,TRBJ2-4,TRBV4-1,16,.,CASSPTGVLAKNIQYF,TGCGCCAGCAGTCCCACAGGGGTGTTGGCCAAAAACATTCAGTACTTC
TRBD1,TRBJ1-1,TRBV10-3,14,.,CAVSLRTGTTEAFF,TGTGCCGTCTCGTTGAGGACAGGGACCACTGAAGCTTTCTTT
.,TRBJ1-5,TRBV28,18,few,CASSSGSRLFYSNQPQHF,TGTGCCAGCAGCTCGGGGTCCCGGCTCTTCTATAGCAATCAGCCCCAGCATTTT
.,TRBJ2-5,TRBV7-3,13,.,CASSIGHGETQYF,TGTGCCAGCAGTATAGGGCACGGGGAGACCCAGTACTTC
.,TRBJ1-5,TRBV6-1,12,.,CAGSYSNQPQHF,TGTGCCGGATCATATAGCAATCAGCCCCAGCATTTT
TRBD1,TRBJ2-7,TRBV6-6,15,.,CASSSGTGVTYEQYF,TGTGCCAGCAGTTCGGGGACAGGGGTCACCTACGAGCAGTACTTC
.,TRBJ2-6,TRBV28,16,once,CASSPLKGSGANVLTF,TGTGCCAGCAGCCCTCTTAAAGGGTCTGGGGCCAACGTCCTGACTTTC
TRBD1,TRBJ2-1,TRBV7-9,15,.,CASSRTSQGVNEQFF,TGTGCCAGCAGCCGAACGTCACAGGGGGTCAATGAGCAGTTCTTC
TRBD1,TRBJ2-1,TRBV10-1,12,.,CASSDRGLEQFF,TGCGCCAGCAGTGACAGGGGGCTTGAGCAGTTCTTC
TRBD2,TRBJ2-1,TRBV11-2,15,.,CASSLEAGRGNEQFF,TGTGCCAGCAGCTTAGAGGCAGGGAGGGGCAATGAGCAGTTCTTC
.,TRBJ2-7,TRBV27,17,few,CASSLYPTTAGSYEQYF,TGTGCCAGCAGTTTATATCCCACCACGGCGGGTAGCTACGAGCAGTACTTC
.,TRBJ1-2,TRBV18,14,.,CASSPLGGNYGYTF,TGTGCCAGCTCACCACTGGGCGGAAACTATGGCTACACCTTC
.,TRBJ2-2,TRBV28,15,.,CASRSTGTGTGELFF,TGTGCCAGCAGATCCACAGGGACGGGCACCGGGGAGCTGTTTTTT
.,TRBJ1-1,TRBV2,14,.,CASRGGQSGSEAFF,TGTGCCAGCAGGGGGGGACAAAGCGGCTCTGAAGCTTTCTTT
.,TRBJ1-1,TRBV5-1,16,.,CASSLWAGRGDTEAFF,TGCGCCAGCAGCTTGTGGGCAGGGCGAGGGGACACTGAAGCTTTCTTT